The clone carrying this TCR beta chain turned up a few times. RNA transcripts gave rise to amplified TCR beta CDR3 regions. A set of HTBI primers served as the primers for a first-round RT-PCR of the TCR CDR3. MiXCR, applied by TCRdb to the multiplex PCR reads, yields one record per CDR3 protein. Among 390,000 or so distinct CDR3 sequences listed, over 12% were seen once. Between the trimmed V and J ends, which lost 5 bases and 8 bases, there was a span of 24 bases. The CDR3 runs 17 residues. Germline V CDR1 and CDR2: SGHVS, FQNEAQ. The entry originates in a study of T cells in Graves' hyperthyroidism and ophthalmopathy.

The TCR was taken from a man younger than 30 with Graves' ophthalmopathy. The genes are TRBV7-8 and TRBJ1-4; no clear D. The sample comprised blood. The CDR3 DNA follows: TGTGCCAGCAGCGAACGACGAGGGTCCCCCTTTGGGGAAAAACTGTTTTTT. It translates to CASSERRGSPFGEKLFF.